This T cell receptor beta chain was documented in a study of Ad26.COV2.S vaccination and SARS-CoV-2 variants. Notes on the study in general: People who got the vaccine or the placebo had similar non-spike TCR breadth. Vaccinated individuals (as opposed to placebo recipients) had higher spike-specific TCR breadth. It is possible that the TCR breadth and depth analyses underestimated the total T cell responses.

Trimming removed 8 bases at V and 7 bases at J, with 15 bases between. This CDR3 contains 11 residues. Germline V gene data show CDR1 as SQVTM and CDR2 as ANQGSEA. Clones were read by immunoSEQ multiplex PCR, and TCRdb kept only the in-frame ones, dropping some. Altogether around 350,000 clones are present, about 91% being singletons, with the ten largest covering about 3.9%. This clone was recorded only once. The antigen is undetermined. The sequencing here drew on peripheral blood, taken after recovery from COVID-19. This TCR was sampled from a human donor who had recovered from COVID-19. This chain joins TRBV29-1 and TRBJ2-7; a weak D match, TRBD1 (6 bases). CDR3 loop: CSYRDTGEQYF. In nucleotides, the CDR3 is TGCAGCTACAGGGATACAGGAGAGCAGTACTTC.